The source of this T cell receptor (beta chain) is a study of blood T cell repertoires in COVID-19. Germline V CDR1 and CDR2: SEHNR, FQNEAQ (reference sequence). Trimming took 5 bases from V and 0 from J; bases not matched to a gene: 5. The CDR3 has 16 residues. Profiled with immunoSEQ multiplex PCR; TCRdb holds only in-frame clones, not every one. In the table there are about 310,000 clones, around 90% of which are singletons. Sample: peripheral blood. This TCR was recovered from a young woman with COVID-19, enrolled during active disease. The V gene is TRBV7-9, the J gene TRBJ2-1; 9 bases align to TRBD2. CDR3 bases: TGTGCCAGCAGCCCCCTGACTAGCGGCTCCTACAATGAGCAGTTCTTC. Translating gives CASSPLTSGSYNEQFF. The full variable domain, with the rest looked up from reference TRBV7-9 and TRBJ2-1, is DTGVSQNPRHKITKRGQNVTFRCDPISEHNRLYWYRQTLGQGPEFLTYFQNEAQLEKSRLLSDRFSAERPKGSFSTLEIQRTEQGDSAMYLCASSPLTSGSYNEQFFGPGTRLTVL.